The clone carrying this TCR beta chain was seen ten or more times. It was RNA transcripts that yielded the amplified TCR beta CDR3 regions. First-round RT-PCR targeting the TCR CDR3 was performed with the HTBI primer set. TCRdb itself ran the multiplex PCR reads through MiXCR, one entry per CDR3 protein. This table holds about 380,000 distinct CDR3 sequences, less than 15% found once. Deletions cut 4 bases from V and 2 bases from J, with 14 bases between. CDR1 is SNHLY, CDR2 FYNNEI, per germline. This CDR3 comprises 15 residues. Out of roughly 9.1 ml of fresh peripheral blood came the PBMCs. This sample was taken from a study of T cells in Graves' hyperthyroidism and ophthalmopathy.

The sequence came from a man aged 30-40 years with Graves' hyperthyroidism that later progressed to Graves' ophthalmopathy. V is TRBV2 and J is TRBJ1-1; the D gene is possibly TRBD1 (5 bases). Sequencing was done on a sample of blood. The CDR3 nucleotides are TGTGCCAGCAGTGGATTGGGACGAGAAAACACTGAAGCTTTCTTT. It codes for CASSGLGRENTEAFF.